These 7 T cell receptor beta chains originate from one sample sequenced in a study of PD-L1 blockade in urothelial cancer. TCRdb's copy holds only in-frame clones and misses some; the assay was immunoSEQ multiplex PCR. The sample records 35,000 to 45,000 clones, about four fifths being singletons. Sequencing was performed on PBMCs, taken around atezolizumab (anti-PD-L1) treatment. The receptors stem from a man between 60 and 75 years old with urothelial cancer.

The chain employs TRBV11-2 and TRBJ1-5, with 7 bases fitting TRBD1. Trimming at V came to 5 bases and at J to 6 bases, leaving 4 bases not matched to a gene. Germline V gene data show CDR1 as SGHAT and CDR2 as FQNNGV. This CDR3 has 13 amino acids. This CDR3 reads CASSLTGTQPQHF. The CDR3, as DNA: TGTGCCAGCAGCCTGACAGGGACTCAGCCCCAGCATTTT.

This sequence joins TRBV2 and TRBJ2-7; tentative D call: TRBD2 (5 bases). The V end was cut by 8 bases, the J end by 4 bases, with 12 bases between. The CDR3 has 12 residues. Germline-derived CDR1 and CDR2 are SNHLY and FYNNEI. CDR3 in amino acids: CASRAGGYEQYF. For the CDR3, the DNA is TGTGCCAGCCGGGCGGGCGGATACGAGCAGTACTTC.

The J gene is TRBJ1-3, the V gene TRBV30, with D unresolved. The length of the CDR3 is 16 residues. Germline CDR1 reads GTSNPN; CDR2 reads SVGIG (reference sequence). Trimming removed 0 bases from V and 0 bases from J, with 12 bases in between. CDR3 residues: CAWSVPAPFSGNTIYF. The CDR3 DNA follows: TGTGCCTGGAGTGTTCCCGCGCCGTTCTCTGGAAACACCATATATTTT.

V usage is TRBV5-1 and J usage is TRBJ2-5, with TRBD2 matching 11 bases. The germline CDR1 and CDR2 sequences are SGHRS and YFSETQ. J gave up 1 base and V 0 bases, and 2 bases lay outside the gene matches. The CDR3 consists of 16 residues. CDR3 nucleotides: TGCGCCAGCAGCTTGGTAGCGGGGGGGGTCCAAGAGACCCAGTACTTC. Translation: CASSLVAGGVQETQYF.

The CDR3 bases are TGTGCCAGTAGTGGGCAGGGCCGTTCACCCCTCCACTTT. It yields the protein CASSGQGRSPLHF. The chain uses TRBV19 and TRBJ1-6; D possibly corresponds to TRBD1 (5 bases). CDR3 length: 13 residues. The V and J ends lost 5 bases and 9 bases respectively, with 11 bases between them. Germline CDR1 LNHDA, CDR2 SQIVND (reference sequence).

The chain has TRBV5-6 and TRBJ1-1, with a weak D call TRBD1 (5 bases). The V and J ends lost 1 base and 7 bases respectively, with 8 bases between them. The CDR3 loop spans 12 amino acids. In germline, CDR1 is SGHDT, CDR2 YYEEEE. CDR3: CASSLMGREAFF. For the CDR3, the DNA is TGTGCCAGCAGCTTGATGGGGCGTGAAGCTTTCTTT.

The chain couples TRBV11-2 to TRBJ2-5, with TRBD2 matching over 9 bases. Germline CDR1 reads SGHAT; CDR2 reads FQNNGV. Trimming removed 1 base from V and 5 bases from J; junction bases left unmatched: 8. The CDR3 covers 16 residues. CDR3 loop: CASSLAGGGAVETQYF. CDR3 nucleotides: TGTGCCAGCAGCTTAGCGGGCGGGGGGGCAGTGGAGACCCAGTACTTC.